The next 16 T cell receptor beta chains were all read from a single sample in a study of blood T cell repertoires in COVID-19. The method was immunoSEQ multiplex PCR; TCRdb's version includes in-frame clones alone and lacks a portion of them. Of about 270,000 clones listed, roughly nine tenths are singletons. Sequencing used PBMCs or T cells enriched from blood (not recorded which). These receptors were taken from a woman aged 18-29 years who had recovered from COVID-19.

V usage is TRBV7-2 and J usage is TRBJ2-5; 8 nucleotides align to TRBD2. Germline CDR1 and CDR2: SGHTA and FQGNSA. The trim removed 7 bases at V and 5 bases at J, leaving 12 bases unmatched. The CDR3 contains 15 residues. The CDR3 DNA reads as TGTGCCAGCACTCATCGGGGGGGCCTGGGGGAGACCCAGTACTTC. Translation gives CASTHRGGLGETQYF.

This sequence joins TRBV18 and TRBJ2-3; D perhaps matches TRBD2 (6 bases). The V and J ends lost 2 bases and 6 bases respectively, with 9 bases between them. Germline V gene lookup returns CDR1 KGHSH and CDR2 LQKENI. The CDR3 is 13 residues long. CDR3 in amino acids: CASSPILADTQYF. CDR3 DNA sequence: TGTGCCAGCTCACCAATACTAGCCGATACGCAGTATTTT.

V gene TRBV18 combines with J gene TRBJ2-2; TRBD1 aligns across 9 bases. V shed 0 bases, J shed 6 bases, and the junction held 2 bases outside the gene matches. Germline CDR1 and CDR2: KGHSH and LQKENI. This CDR3 is built from 15 residues. DNA for the CDR3: TGTGCCAGCTCACCACCGAGGACAGGGGCCGGGGAGCTGTTTTTT. It is translated as CASSPPRTGAGELFF.

This sequence joins TRBV3-1 (or the pseudogene TRBV3-2) and TRBJ1-1; the D is unclear. With 3 bases removed from V and 6 bases from J, the gap between germline ends came to 11 bases. This CDR3 comprises 13 residues. Germline V CDR1 and CDR2: LGHDT, YNNKEL (reference sequence). This CDR3 reads CASSHQGLSEAFF. The CDR3 bases are TGTGCCAGCAGCCATCAAGGACTTTCTGAAGCTTTCTTT.

This clone came up a few times. The V and J genes are TRBV3-1 (or the pseudogene TRBV3-2) and TRBJ2-7; weak D call: TRBD1 (6 bases). From germline, CDR1 is LGHDT and CDR2 YNNKEL (reference sequence). This CDR3 spans 12 amino acids. V lost 5 bases to trimming and J lost 3 bases, with 8 bases between them. As DNA, the CDR3 is TGTGCCAGCAGCTCGGACAGCTACGAGCAGTACTTC. Translation: CASSSDSYEQYF.

The chain couples TRBV3-1 (or the pseudogene TRBV3-2) to TRBJ2-5; D gene uncertain. From germline, CDR1 is LGHDT and CDR2 YNNKEL (reference sequence). The ends were cut back, 2 bases at V and 0 bases at J, with 10 bases in the middle. CDR3 length: 15 residues. DNA for the CDR3: TGTGCCAGCAGCCAATATTCCAGCGACCAAGAGACCCAGTACTTC. This translates into CASSQYSSDQETQYF.

V is TRBV15 and J is TRBJ1-1; weak D call: TRBD1 (6 bases). The V gene's germline CDR1 is LNHNV and CDR2 YYDKDF (reference sequence). V lost 5 bases and J lost 7, with 8 bases in between. The CDR3 spans 11 residues. CDR3: CATSATGEAFF. The CDR3 DNA sequence: TGTGCCACCAGCGCGACAGGTGAAGCTTTCTTT.

The rearrangement uses TRBV2 and TRBJ2-3, with TRBD2 as a possible D gene (5 bases). There are 16 residues in the CDR3. The V gene lost 6 bases and the J gene lost 0 bases, with 16 bases spanning the gap. Germline CDR1 and CDR2: SNHLY and FYNNEI. The CDR3 DNA sequence: TGTGCCAGCAGGCCCACCTGGCGACTAAGCACAGATACGCAGTATTTT. Its translation: CASRPTWRLSTDTQYF.

The chain recombines TRBV7-9 with TRBJ2-3; tentative D call: TRBD1 (6 bases). This CDR3 spans 15 amino acids. V gave up 1 base and J gave up 2 bases, with 10 bases separating them. Germline-derived CDR1 and CDR2 are SEHNR and FQNEAQ (reference sequence). The CDR3 sequence is CASSLVRGVTDTQYF. CDR3 DNA sequence: TGTGCCAGCAGCTTAGTCAGGGGCGTCACAGATACGCAGTATTTT.

The chain is built from TRBV5-1 and TRBJ1-6; 8 bases agree with TRBD1. The CDR3 runs to 15 residues. Germline CDR1 is SGHRS and CDR2 is YFSETQ. J was trimmed by 10 bases and V by 0 bases; bases with no gene match: 6. In nucleotides, the CDR3 is TGCGCCAGCAGCTTGGGGACAGGGTGGGGGTCACCCCTCCACTTT. This gives the protein CASSLGTGWGSPLHF.

CDR3 nucleotide sequence: TGTGCCAGCCTACCTCGGACAGGGGGTAACTATGGCTACACCTTC. Its protein product is CASLPRTGGNYGYTF. The V and J genes are TRBV6-5 and TRBJ1-2, with 10 bases fitting TRBD1. V dropped 8 bases and J dropped 1; count of bases not matched to a gene: 7. The germline CDR1 and CDR2 sequences are MNHEY and SVGAGI. The CDR3 consists of 15 residues.

This rearrangement joins TRBV3-1 (or the pseudogene TRBV3-2) to TRBJ2-7, with TRBD2 matching 14 bases. This CDR3 has 17 residues. J lost 6 bases, V lost 0 bases, and 7 bases had no gene match. CDR1 and CDR2 from the germline V gene are LGHDT and YNNKEL (reference sequence). The CDR3 here is CASSQDRLAGGLGEQYF. The DNA for the CDR3 is TGTGCCAGCAGCCAAGATCGACTAGCGGGGGGGCTCGGCGAGCAGTACTTC.

This chain joins TRBV28 and TRBJ1-1; D possibly corresponds to TRBD1 (6 bases). Germline V gives CDR1 MDHEN, CDR2 SYDVKM. Trimming removed 6 bases from V and 1 base from J, with 12 bases in between. The CDR3 loop spans 14 amino acids. The CDR3 DNA reads as TGTGCCAGCAGGTTCGGGGGGGCGAACACTGAAGCTTTCTTT. Its translation: CASRFGGANTEAFF. The full variable domain, completed using reference TRBV28 and TRBJ1-1, is DVKVTQSSRYLVKRTGEKVFLECVQDMDHENMFWYRQDPGLGLRLIYFSYDVKMKEKGDIPEGYSVSREKKERFSLILESASTNQTSMYLCASRFGGANTEAFFGQGTRLTVV.

The rearrangement links TRBV11-2 to TRBJ2-7; maybe TRBD2 (6 bases). Trimming left V 1 base short and J 5 bases short, with 12 bases between. In germline, CDR1 is SGHAT, CDR2 FQNNGV. The CDR3 runs 14 residues. CDR3 bases: TGTGCCAGCAGCTTAGCGGAGGGCGTCCACGAGCAGTACTTC. Translating gives CASSLAEGVHEQYF. Full variable domain (outside the CDR3, taken from reference TRBV11-2 and TRBJ2-7): EAGVAQSPRYKIIEKRQSVAFWCNPISGHATLYWYQQILGQGPKLLIQFQNNGVVDDSQLPKDRFSAERLKGVDSTLKIQPAKLEDSAVYLCASSLAEGVHEQYFGPGTRLTVT.

This clone is a singleton in its sample. The chain links TRBV5-1 to TRBJ1-1, with 12 bases matching TRBD1. Per the germline V gene, CDR1 is SGHRS and CDR2 is YFSETQ. The CDR3 loop spans 18 amino acids. After removal of 2 bases from V and 0 bases from J, the junction contained 8 bases not matched to a gene. The CDR3 loop is CASSFSGTGGLMNTEAFF. DNA for the CDR3: TGCGCCAGCAGCTTTTCAGGGACAGGGGGCCTCATGAACACTGAAGCTTTCTTT. The whole variable domain, remainder taken from reference TRBV5-1 and TRBJ1-1, is KAGVTQTPRYLIKTRGQQVTLSCSPISGHRSVSWYQQTPGQGLQFLFEYFSETQRNKGNFPGRFSGRQFSNSRSEMNVSTLELGDSALYLCASSFSGTGGLMNTEAFFGQGTRLTVV.

The gene calls are TRBV15 and TRBJ2-1; tentative D call: TRBD2 (5 bases). Germline V gene data show CDR1 as LNHNV and CDR2 as YYDKDF (reference sequence). Trimming shortened V by 0 bases and J by 0 bases, and 12 bases separated the two germline ends. CDR3 length equals 17 residues. Here the CDR3 reads CATSRDAAAVSYNEQFF. The CDR3 nucleotides read TGTGCCACCAGCAGAGATGCAGCGGCAGTCTCCTACAATGAGCAGTTCTTC.